This T cell receptor beta chain was sequenced during a study of T cell repertoires in cytomegalovirus infection (dated by TCRdb to the late 2010s). In the study overall: The peptide stimulations were aimed at well-studied HLA-B-restricted epitopes as well as recently identified HLA-C-restricted CMV epitopes, whose presentation resists viral immunomodulation. Because public TCR beta signatures pointed to carriage of CMV infection together with the matching HLA type, the HLA type of each donor mattered for the analysis.

Worth noting for this clonotype: This receptor's antigen is unknown. Within one base of it there is no much larger clone, and no base qualities were kept.

Per the germline V gene, ENHRY is the CDR1 and SYGVKD is the CDR2. From V the trimming removes 8 bases and from J it removes 5 bases, while the gene matches leave 5 bases of the junction unaccounted for. The CDR3 covers 12 residues, taking in both the cysteine and the phenylalanine. Only the CDR3 DNA stays, 36 bases, in frame from base 1. Broad study findings and their caveats: Carriers of CMV infection plus the relevant HLA type were discriminated by the cumulative frequency of public TCR beta family members in the study cohort and in an independent roughly 340-donor cohort. The ex vivo response was dominated by HLA-C-restricted CMV-specific TCR beta clonotypes, and the single most frequent clonotype in two of eight donors was supplied by these HLA-C-restricted clonotypes.

Sequenced on an Illumina HiSeq 1500. TCRdb reprocessing: public reads trimmed at Q25 with fastp, clones called with MiXCR, in-frame beta chains kept. Each CDR3 protein appears once, grouped with its most common genes and DNA. This sample gives some 940,000 distinct CDR3 sequences in total; roughly 30% of them show up just once. The ten biggest clones cover 13% of the sample. The sample's treatment or condition label is to be understood as: in vitro stimulation with specific CMV peptide epitopes to enrich CMV-specific T cells. The source was cultured CD8+ T cells from PBMCs, collected from culture after CMV antigen stimulation. The clonotype comes from a human donor in good health (CMV status not recorded). Some clones in this sample may be carry-over from other donors' samples. The chain is made from TRBV10-3 and TRBJ1-1, and TRBD1 aligns with 7 junction nucleotides. The DNA is as follows: TGTGCCATCTCACAGGGGCGGACTGAAGCTTTCTTT. It specifies CAISQGRTEAFF.